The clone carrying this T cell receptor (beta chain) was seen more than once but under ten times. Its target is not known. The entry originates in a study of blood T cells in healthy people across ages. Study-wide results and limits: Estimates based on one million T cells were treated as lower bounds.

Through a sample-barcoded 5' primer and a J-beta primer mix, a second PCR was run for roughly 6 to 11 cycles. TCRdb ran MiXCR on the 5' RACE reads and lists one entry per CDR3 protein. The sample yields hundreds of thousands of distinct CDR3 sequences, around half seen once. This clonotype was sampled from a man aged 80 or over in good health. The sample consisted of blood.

The CDR3 spells CASSLDPGQNTEAFF. CDR3 coding DNA: TGCGCCAGCAGCCTCGACCCGGGGCAGAACACTGAAGCTTTCTTT. This chain uses TRBV4-3 with TRBJ1-1; a possible D gene is TRBD1 (5 bases). Germline loops: CDR1 LGHNA, CDR2 YSLEER. The CDR3 runs to 15 residues. V dropped 4 bases and J dropped 1 base, with 13 bases sitting between them.